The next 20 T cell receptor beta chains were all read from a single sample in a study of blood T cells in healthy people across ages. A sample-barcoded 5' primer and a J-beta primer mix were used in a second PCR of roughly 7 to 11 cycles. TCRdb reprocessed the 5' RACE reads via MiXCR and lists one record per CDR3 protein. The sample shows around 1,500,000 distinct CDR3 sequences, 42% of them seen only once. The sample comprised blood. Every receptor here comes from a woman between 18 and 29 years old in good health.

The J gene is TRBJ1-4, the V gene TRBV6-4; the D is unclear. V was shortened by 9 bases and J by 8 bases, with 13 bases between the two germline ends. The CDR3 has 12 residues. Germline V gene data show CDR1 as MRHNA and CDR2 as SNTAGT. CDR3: CARWEGREKLFF. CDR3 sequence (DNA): TGTGCCAGGTGGGAGGGTCGGGAAAAACTGTTTTTT.

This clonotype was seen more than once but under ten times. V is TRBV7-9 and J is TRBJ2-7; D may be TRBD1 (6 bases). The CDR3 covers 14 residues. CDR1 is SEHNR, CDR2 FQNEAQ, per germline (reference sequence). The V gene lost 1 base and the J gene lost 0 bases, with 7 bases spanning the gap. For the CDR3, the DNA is TGTGCCAGCAGCTTAGAGGGGGACTCCTACGAGCAGTACTTC. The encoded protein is CASSLEGDSYEQYF. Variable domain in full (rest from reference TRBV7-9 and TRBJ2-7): DTGVSQNPRHKITKRGQNVTFRCDPISEHNRLYWYRQTLGQGPEFLTYFQNEAQLEKSRLLSDRFSAERPKGSFSTLEIQRTEQGDSAMYLCASSLEGDSYEQYFGPGTRLTVT.

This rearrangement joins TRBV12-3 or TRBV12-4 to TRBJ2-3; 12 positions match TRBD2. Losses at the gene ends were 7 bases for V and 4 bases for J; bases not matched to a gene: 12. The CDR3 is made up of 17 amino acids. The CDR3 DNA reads TGTGCCAGCACCCCACGGCAACTAGCGGGAGGAGCAGATACGCAGTATTTT. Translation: CASTPRQLAGGADTQYF.

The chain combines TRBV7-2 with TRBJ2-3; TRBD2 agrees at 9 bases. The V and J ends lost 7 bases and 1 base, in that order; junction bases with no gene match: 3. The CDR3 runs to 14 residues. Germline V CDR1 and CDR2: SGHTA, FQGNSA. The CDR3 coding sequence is TGTGCCAGCACGCGGACTAGCGGCACAGATACGCAGTATTTT. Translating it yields CASTRTSGTDTQYF. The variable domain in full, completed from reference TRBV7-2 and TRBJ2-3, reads GAGVSQSPSNKVTEKGKDVELRCDPISGHTALYWYRQSLGQGLEFLIYFQGNSAPDKSGLPSDRFSAERTGGSVSTLTIQRTQQEDSAVYLCASTRTSGTDTQYFGPGTRLTVL.

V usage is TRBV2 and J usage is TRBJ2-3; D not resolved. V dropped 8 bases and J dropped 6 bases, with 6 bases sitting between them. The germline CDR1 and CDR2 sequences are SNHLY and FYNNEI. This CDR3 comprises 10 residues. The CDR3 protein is CASPRDTQYF. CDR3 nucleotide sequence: TGTGCCAGCCCCCGGGATACGCAGTATTTT.

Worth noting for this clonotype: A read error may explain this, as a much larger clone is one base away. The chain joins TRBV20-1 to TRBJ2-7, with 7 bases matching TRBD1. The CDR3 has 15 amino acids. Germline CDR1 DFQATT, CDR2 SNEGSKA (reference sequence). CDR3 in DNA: TGCGGTGCTAGACCGGGACAGACGGCCTCCTACGAGCAGTACTTC. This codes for CGARPGQTASYEQYF.

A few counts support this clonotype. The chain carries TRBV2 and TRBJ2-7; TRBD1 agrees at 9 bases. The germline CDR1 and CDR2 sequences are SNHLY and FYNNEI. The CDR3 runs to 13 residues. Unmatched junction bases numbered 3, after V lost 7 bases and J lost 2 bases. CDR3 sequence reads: CASIGTGTYEQYF. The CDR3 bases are TGTGCCAGCATTGGGACAGGGACCTACGAGCAGTACTTC. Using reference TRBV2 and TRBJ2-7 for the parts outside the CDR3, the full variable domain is EPEVTQTPSHQVTQMGQEVILRCVPISNHLYFYWYRQILGQKVEFLVSFYNNEISEKSEIFDDQFSVERPDGSNFTLKIRSTKLEDSAMYFCASIGTGTYEQYFGPGTRLTVT.

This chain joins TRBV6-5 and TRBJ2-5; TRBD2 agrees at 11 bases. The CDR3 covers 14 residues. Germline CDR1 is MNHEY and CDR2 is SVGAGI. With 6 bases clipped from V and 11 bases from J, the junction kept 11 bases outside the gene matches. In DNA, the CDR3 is TGTGCCAGCAGCCTTAGCGGGGGGGCGAATGAGCAGTACTTC. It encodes CASSLSGGANEQYF.

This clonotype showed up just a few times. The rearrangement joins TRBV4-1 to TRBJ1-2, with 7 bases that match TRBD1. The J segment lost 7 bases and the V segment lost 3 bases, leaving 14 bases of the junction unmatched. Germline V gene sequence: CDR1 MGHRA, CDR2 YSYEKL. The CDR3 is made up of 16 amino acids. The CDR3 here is CASSHPGQARVGGYTF. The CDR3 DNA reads TGCGCCAGCAGCCACCCCGGACAGGCCCGGGTCGGTGGCTACACCTTC.

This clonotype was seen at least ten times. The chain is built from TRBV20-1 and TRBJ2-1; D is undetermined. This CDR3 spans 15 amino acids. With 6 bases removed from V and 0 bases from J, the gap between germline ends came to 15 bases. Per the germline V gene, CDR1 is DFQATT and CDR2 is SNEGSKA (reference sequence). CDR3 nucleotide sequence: TGCAGTGCCAGGCCCGCCGAAGTCTCCTACAATGAGCAGTTCTTC. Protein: CSARPAEVSYNEQFF.

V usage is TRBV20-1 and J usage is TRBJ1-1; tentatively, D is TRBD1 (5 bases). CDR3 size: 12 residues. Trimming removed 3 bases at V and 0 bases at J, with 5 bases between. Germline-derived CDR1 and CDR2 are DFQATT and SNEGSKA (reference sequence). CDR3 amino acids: CSARDMNTEAFF. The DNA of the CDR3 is TGCAGTGCTAGGGACATGAACACTGAAGCTTTCTTT.

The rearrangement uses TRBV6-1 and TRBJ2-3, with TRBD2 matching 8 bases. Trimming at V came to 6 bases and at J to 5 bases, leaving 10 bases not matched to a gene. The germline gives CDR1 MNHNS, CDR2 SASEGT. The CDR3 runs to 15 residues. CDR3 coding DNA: TGTGCCAGCAGAGAACCGGGACTAGGTGGAGATACGCAGTATTTT. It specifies CASREPGLGGDTQYF.

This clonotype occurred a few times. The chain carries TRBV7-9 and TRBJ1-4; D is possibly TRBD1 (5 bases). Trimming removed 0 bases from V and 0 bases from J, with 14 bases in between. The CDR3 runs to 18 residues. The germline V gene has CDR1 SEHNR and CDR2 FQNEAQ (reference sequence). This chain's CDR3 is CASSLARQSLPTNEKLFF. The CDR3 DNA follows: TGTGCCAGCAGCTTAGCGAGACAGTCGCTCCCAACTAATGAAAAACTGTTTTTT. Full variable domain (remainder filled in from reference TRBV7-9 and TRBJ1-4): DTGVSQNPRHKITKRGQNVTFRCDPISEHNRLYWYRQTLGQGPEFLTYFQNEAQLEKSRLLSDRFSAERPKGSFSTLEIQRTEQGDSAMYLCASSLARQSLPTNEKLFFGSGTQLSVL.

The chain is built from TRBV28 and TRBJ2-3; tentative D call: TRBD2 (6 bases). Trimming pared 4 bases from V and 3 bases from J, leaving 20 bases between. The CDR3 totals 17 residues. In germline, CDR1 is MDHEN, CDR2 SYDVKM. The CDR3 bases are TGTGCCAGCAGTTCCCGTGCTGGGACTTTCTATACAGATACGCAGTATTTT. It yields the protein CASSSRAGTFYTDTQYF.

The CDR3 nucleotides read TGTGCCAGCAGTTATTTTGAGGGGGTGACTCTGTTGGATGAGCAGTACTTC. This translates into CASSYFEGVTLLDEQYF. The chain carries TRBV27 and TRBJ2-5, with D tentatively TRBD1 (6 bases). CDR1 is MNHEY and CDR2 is SMNVEV in the germline V gene (reference sequence). Trimming removed 4 bases from V and 11 bases from J, with 29 bases in between. This CDR3 is built from 17 residues.

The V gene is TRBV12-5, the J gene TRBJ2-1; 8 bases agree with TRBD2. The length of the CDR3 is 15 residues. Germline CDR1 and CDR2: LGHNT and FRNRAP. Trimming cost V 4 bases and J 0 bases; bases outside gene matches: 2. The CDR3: CASGSSGGSYNEQFF. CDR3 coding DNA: TGTGCTAGTGGTTCCAGCGGGGGCTCCTACAATGAGCAGTTCTTC.

The CDR3 loop is CASSSPRQGISYGYTF. DNA for the CDR3: TGTGCCAGCAGCTCTCCGAGACAGGGTATCAGCTATGGCTACACCTTC. V gene TRBV28 combines with J gene TRBJ1-2; 7 bases fit TRBD1. Germline assignment: CDR1 MDHEN and CDR2 SYDVKM. V lost 6 bases and J lost 4; bases outside the gene matches: 14. The CDR3 extends over 16 amino acids.

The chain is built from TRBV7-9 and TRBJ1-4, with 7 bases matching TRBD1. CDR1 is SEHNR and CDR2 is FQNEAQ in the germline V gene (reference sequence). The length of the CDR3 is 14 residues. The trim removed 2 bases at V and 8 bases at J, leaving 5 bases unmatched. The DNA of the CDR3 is TGTGCCAGCAGCTTAAGGGGGCTTGAGGAAAAACTGTTTTTT. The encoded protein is CASSLRGLEEKLFF.

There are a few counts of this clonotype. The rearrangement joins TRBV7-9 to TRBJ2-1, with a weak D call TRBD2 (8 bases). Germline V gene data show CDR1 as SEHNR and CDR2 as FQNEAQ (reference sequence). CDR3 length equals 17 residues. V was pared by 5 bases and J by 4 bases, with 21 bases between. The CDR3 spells CASSPGGFGREYNEQFF. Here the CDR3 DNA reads TGTGCCAGCAGCCCAGGGGGTTTCGGGAGGGAATACAATGAGCAGTTCTTC.

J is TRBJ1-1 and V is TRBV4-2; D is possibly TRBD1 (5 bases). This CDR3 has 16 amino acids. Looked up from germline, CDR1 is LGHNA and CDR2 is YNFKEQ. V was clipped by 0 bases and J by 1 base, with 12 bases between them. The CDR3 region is CASSQEVAQANTEAFF. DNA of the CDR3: TGTGCCAGCAGCCAAGAGGTAGCACAGGCGAACACTGAAGCTTTCTTT.